The TCR beta chain described here comes from a study of blood T cell repertoires in COVID-19. Whole-study context: From the United States, Italy and Spain came samples of acute and convalescent COVID-19. PBMCs, B-cell-depleted T cells, or T cells provided the cDNA or gDNA that made up the material.

Methods used by the authors: Using reference gene primer amplification, nucleated cell counts were estimated. Libraries were prepared by immunoSEQ multiplex PCR; TCRdb keeps only in-frame clonotypes and omits some of them. That table supplies the V and J calls and clone size; D and trimming were determined from the DNA. This sample carries approximately 670,000 clones, more than 80% of them seen once, and the ten largest clones take over 0.2%. Germline trimming cut 6 bases from V and 7 bases from J; bases unmatched to any gene: 19. Germline CDR1 reads MNHEY; CDR2 reads SMNVEV (reference sequence). This CDR3 comprises 17 residues.

J is TRBJ2-5 and V is TRBV27; 8 bases fit TRBD1. Sequenced input: peripheral blood. The receptor's source is a woman between 18 and 29 years old with acute or convalescent COVID-19. CDR3 in DNA: TGTGCCAGCAGCCCTGACAGGGGCTGGGTGGTCGAAAGGACCCAGTACTTC. It codes for CASSPDRGWVVERTQYF.